The sequence of this TCR beta chain was determined in a study of beta chain features in type 1 diabetes. Study outcomes and limitations: Insertions at VDJ junctions were less frequent in type 1 diabetes patients. These patients also deleted more nucleotides at the same junctions. Any PCR bias toward short templates would affect both groups alike. A definitive answer on HLA type influencing TCRB rearrangement was not reached here.

All of the isolated RNA was reverse transcribed, so expressed TCRB transcripts were sequenced. Assay used: immunoSEQ multiplex PCR; TCRdb lists only in-frame clones, some missing. The repertoire holds approximately 140,000 clones, under 60% seen once, with under 0.5% in the top ten. Germline V gives CDR1 ENHRY, CDR2 SYGVKD. Trimming at V came to 2 bases and at J to 9 bases, leaving 12 bases not matched to a gene. This CDR3 is 18 amino acids long. This clone was observed a handful of times. The target antigen is unknown. The chain recombines TRBV10-3 with TRBJ2-1, with TRBD2 matching over 14 bases. Sequenced sample: Tregs from blood. This sequence originates from a young man in good health. The CDR3 DNA follows: TGTGCCATCAGTGAGGGACTAGCGGGAGGCTTTACCCTCACTGAGCAGTTCTTC. This translates into CAISEGLAGGFTLTEQFF.